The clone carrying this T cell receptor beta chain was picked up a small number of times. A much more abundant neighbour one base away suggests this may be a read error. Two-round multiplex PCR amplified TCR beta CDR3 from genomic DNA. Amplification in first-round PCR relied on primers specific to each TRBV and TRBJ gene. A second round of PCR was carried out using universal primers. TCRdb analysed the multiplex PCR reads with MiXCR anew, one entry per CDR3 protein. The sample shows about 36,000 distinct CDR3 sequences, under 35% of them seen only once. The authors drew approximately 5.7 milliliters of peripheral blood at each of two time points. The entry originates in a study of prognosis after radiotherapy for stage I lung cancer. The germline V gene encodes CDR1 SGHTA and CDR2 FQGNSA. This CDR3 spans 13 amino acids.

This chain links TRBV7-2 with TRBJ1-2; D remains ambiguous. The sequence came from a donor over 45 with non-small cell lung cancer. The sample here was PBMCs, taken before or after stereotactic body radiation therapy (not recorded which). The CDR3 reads CASSHQPNHGYTF. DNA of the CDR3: TGTGCCAGCAGCCATCAGCCTAACCATGGCTACACCTTC.